This T cell receptor beta chain was sequenced during a study of human T cells and chemical hapten exposure. In this sample, this clonotype turned up many times. Unfractionated whole blood yielded total RNA. Germline CDR1 and CDR2: SGHDT and YYEEEE. CDR3 size: 12 residues. V lost 4 bases to trimming and J lost 10 bases, with 15 bases between them. TCRdb redid the calling of the 5' RACE reads with MiXCR, one entry per CDR3 protein. The data contain about 140,000 distinct CDR3 sequences, 3.5% to 5% of them singletons. The chain recombines TRBV5-6 with TRBJ2-7; D may be TRBD1 (5 bases). This receptor was obtained from a female donor in good health. This CDR3 is CASSPTQGPQYF. The CDR3 DNA reads TGTGCCAGCAGCCCAACGCAGGGCCCACAGTACTTC.